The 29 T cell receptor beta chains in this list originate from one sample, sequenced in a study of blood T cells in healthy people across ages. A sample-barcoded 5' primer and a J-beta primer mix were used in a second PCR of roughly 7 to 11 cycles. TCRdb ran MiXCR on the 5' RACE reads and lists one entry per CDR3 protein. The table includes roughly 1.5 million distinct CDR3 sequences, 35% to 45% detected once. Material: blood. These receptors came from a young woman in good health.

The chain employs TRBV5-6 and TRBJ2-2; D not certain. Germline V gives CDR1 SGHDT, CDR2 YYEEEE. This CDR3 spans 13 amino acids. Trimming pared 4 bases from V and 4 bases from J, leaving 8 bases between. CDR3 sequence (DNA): TGTGCCAGCAGCCCCTCACTCACCGGGGAGCTGTTTTTT. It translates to CASSPSLTGELFF.

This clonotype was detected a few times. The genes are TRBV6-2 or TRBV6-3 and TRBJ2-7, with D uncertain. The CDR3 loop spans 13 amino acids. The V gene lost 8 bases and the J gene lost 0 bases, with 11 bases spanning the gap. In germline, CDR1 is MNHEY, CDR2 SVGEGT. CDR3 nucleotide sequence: TGTGCCAGCTACCAAAGTGGCTCCTACGAGCAGTACTTC. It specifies CASYQSGSYEQYF.

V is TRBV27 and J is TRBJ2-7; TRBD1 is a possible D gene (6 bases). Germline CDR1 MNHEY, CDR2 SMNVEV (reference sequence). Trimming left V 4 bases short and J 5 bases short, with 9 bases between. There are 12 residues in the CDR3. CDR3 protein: CASSSSGDEQYF. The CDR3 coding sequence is TGTGCCAGCAGTTCCTCAGGGGACGAGCAGTACTTC.

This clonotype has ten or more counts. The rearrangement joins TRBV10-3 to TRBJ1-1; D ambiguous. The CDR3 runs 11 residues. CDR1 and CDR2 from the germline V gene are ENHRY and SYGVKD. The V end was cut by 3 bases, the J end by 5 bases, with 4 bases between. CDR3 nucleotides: TGTGCCATCAGTGAAGGTACTGAAGCTTTCTTT. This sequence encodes CAISEGTEAFF.

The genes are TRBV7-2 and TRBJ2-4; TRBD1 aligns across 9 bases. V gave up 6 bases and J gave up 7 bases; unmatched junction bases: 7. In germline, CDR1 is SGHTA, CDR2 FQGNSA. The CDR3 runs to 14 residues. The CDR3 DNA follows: TGTGCCAGCAGGGATAGACAGGGGGGGAACATTCAGTACTTC. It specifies CASRDRQGGNIQYF.

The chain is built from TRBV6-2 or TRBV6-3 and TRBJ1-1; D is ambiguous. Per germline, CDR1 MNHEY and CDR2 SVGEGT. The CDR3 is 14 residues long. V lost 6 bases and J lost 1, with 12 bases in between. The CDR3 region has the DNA TGTGCCAGCAGAACGGTTCCGCGGAACACTGAAGCTTTCTTT. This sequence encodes CASRTVPRNTEAFF.

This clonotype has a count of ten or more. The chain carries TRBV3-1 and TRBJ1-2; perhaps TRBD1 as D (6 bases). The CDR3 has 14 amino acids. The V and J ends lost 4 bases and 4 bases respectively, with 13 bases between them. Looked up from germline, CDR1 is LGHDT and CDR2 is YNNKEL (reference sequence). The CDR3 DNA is TGTGCCAGCAGCCTGGGGGCTTGGGGCTATGGCTACACCTTC. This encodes CASSLGAWGYGYTF.

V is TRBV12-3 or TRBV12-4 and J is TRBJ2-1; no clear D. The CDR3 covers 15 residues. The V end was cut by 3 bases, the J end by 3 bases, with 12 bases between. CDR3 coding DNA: TGTGCCAGCAGTTTGACTTGGGTAGTCTACAATGAGCAGTTCTTC. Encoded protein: CASSLTWVVYNEQFF.

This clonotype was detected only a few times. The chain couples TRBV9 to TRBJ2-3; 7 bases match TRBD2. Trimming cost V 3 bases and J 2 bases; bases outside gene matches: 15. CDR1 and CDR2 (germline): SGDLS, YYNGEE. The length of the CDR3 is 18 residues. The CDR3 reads CASSDLSTSVFSTDTQYF. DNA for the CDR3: TGTGCCAGCAGCGATTTATCTACTAGCGTATTTTCCACAGATACGCAGTATTTT.

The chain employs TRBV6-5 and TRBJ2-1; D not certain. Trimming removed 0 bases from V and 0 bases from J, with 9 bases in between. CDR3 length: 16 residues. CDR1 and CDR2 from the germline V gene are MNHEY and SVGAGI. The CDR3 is CASSYSVAHSYNEQFF. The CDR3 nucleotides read TGTGCCAGCAGTTACTCTGTAGCTCACTCCTACAATGAGCAGTTCTTC.

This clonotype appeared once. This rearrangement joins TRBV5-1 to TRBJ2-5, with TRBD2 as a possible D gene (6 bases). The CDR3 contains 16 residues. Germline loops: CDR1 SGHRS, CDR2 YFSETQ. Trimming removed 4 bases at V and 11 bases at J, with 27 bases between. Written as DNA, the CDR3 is TGCGCCAGCAGCATTGGTCTCTCCCTAGCGTACAATGAGCAGTACTTC. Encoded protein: CASSIGLSLAYNEQYF.

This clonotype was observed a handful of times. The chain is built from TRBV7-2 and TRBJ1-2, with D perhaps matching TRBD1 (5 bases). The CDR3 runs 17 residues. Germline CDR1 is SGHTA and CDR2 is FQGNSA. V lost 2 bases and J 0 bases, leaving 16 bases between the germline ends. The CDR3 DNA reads TGTGCCAGCAGCTTAATGGTGGGGGGGTTGACTAACTATGGCTACACCTTC. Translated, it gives CASSLMVGGLTNYGYTF.

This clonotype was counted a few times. The CDR3 nucleotides read TGTGCCAGCACCACTAGCGGGGGGATCTACAATGAGCAGTTCTTC. As protein: CASTTSGGIYNEQFF. The rearrangement uses TRBV6-2 or TRBV6-3 and TRBJ2-1, with TRBD2 matching 12 bases. In germline, CDR1 is MNHEY, CDR2 SVGEGT. The CDR3 covers 15 residues. Trimming took 7 bases from V and 3 from J; bases not matched to a gene: 4.

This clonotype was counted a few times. The CDR3 reads CSASLGPTTGTQHF. The CDR3 DNA is TGCAGTGCTAGTTTGGGTCCCACGACTGGGACCCAGCATTTT. The chain has TRBV20-1 and TRBJ1-5; D is undetermined. The germline CDR1 and CDR2 sequences are DFQATT and SNEGSKA (reference sequence). The CDR3 is 14 amino acids. Trimming stripped 3 bases from V and 11 bases from J, with 20 bases between.

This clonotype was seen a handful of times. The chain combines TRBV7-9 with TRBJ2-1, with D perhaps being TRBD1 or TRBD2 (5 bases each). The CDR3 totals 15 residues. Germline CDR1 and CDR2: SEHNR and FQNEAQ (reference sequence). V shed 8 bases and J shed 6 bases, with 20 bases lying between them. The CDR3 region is CASVRQTLRGNEQFF. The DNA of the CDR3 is TGTGCCAGCGTCCGACAGACATTGAGGGGCAATGAGCAGTTCTTC.

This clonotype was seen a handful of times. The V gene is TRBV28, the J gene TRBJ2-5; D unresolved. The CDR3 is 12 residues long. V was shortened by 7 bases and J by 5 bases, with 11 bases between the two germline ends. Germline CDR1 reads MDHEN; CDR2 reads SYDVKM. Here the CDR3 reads CASTGRRETQYF. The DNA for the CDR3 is TGTGCCAGCACCGGAAGGCGGGAGACCCAGTACTTC.

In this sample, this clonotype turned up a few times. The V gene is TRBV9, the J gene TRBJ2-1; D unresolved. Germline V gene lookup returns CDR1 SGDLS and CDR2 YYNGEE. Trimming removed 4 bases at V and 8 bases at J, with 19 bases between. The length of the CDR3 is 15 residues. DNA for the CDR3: TGTGCCAGCAGCCCGCGGCCTGGGCGCGCGGATGAGCAGTTCTTC. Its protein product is CASSPRPGRADEQFF.

Written as DNA, the CDR3 is TGTGCCAGCAGACTACAGGGGATCTCCTACAATGAGCAGTACTTC. It is translated as CASRLQGISYNEQYF. This chain joins TRBV28 and TRBJ2-1, with 7 bases matching TRBD1. The DNA end lines up better with TRBJ2-7; the J call may be wrong. This CDR3 has 15 amino acids. The germline V gene encodes CDR1 MDHEN and CDR2 SYDVKM.

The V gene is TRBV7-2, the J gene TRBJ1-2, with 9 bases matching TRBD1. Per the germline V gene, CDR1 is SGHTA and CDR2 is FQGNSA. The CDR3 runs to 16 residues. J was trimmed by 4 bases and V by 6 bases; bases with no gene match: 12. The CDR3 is CASRTGTGRFRYGYTF. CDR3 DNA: TGTGCCAGCAGAACCGGGACAGGGAGATTCCGCTATGGCTACACCTTC.

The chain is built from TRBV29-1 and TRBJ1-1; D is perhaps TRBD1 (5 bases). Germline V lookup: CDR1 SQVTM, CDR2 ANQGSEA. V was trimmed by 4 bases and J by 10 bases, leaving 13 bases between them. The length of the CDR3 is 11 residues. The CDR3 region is CSVVRQGPAFF. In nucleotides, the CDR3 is TGCAGCGTTGTCAGGCAGGGTCCAGCTTTCTTT.

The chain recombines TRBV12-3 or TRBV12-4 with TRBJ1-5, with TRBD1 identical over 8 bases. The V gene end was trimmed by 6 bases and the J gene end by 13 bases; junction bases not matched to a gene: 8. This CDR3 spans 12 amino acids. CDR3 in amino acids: CASSLGTGDQHF. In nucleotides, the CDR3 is TGTGCCAGCAGCCTCGGGACAGGTGATCAGCATTTT.

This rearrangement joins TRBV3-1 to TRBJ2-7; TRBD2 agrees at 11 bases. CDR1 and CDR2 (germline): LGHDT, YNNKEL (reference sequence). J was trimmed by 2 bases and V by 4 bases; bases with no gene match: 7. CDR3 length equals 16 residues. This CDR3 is CASSRNELAGAYEQYF. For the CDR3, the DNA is TGTGCCAGCAGCCGAAACGAACTAGCGGGGGCCTACGAGCAGTACTTC.

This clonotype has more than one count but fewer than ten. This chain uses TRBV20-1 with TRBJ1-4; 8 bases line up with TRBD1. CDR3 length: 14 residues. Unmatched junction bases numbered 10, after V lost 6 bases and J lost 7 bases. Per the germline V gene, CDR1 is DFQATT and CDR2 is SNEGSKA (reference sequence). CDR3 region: CSAADRGLGEKLFF. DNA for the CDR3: TGCAGTGCCGCCGACAGGGGATTGGGTGAAAAACTGTTTTTT.

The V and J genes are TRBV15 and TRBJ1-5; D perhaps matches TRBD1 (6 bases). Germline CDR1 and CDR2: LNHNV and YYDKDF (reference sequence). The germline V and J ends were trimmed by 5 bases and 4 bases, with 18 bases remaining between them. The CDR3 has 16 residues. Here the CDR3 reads CATSSRAQGGNQPQHF. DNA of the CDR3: TGTGCCACCAGCTCCCGGGCCCAAGGGGGGAATCAGCCCCAGCATTTT.

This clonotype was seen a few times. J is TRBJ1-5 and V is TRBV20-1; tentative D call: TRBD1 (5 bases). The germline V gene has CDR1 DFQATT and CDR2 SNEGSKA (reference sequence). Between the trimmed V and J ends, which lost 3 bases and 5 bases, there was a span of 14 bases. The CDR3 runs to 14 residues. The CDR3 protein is CSASRQGRHQPQHF. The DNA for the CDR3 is TGCAGTGCTAGTAGGCAGGGAAGGCATCAGCCCCAGCATTTT.

The CDR3 DNA sequence: TGCAGTGCTATCGAGCAGGGGCATGGGGCTTTCTTT. Its translation: CSAIEQGHGAFF. This chain links TRBV20-1 with TRBJ1-1; tentatively, D is TRBD1 (6 bases). The germline V gene encodes CDR1 DFQATT and CDR2 SNEGSKA (reference sequence). The CDR3 contains 12 residues. V lost 4 bases to trimming and J lost 11 bases, with 17 bases between them.

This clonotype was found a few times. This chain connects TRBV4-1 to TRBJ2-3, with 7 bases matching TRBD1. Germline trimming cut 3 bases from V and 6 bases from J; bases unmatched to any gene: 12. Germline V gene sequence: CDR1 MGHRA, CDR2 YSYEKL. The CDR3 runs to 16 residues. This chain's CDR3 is CASSHQQGLFTDTQYF. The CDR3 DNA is TGCGCCAGCAGCCACCAACAGGGGTTGTTTACCGATACGCAGTATTTT.

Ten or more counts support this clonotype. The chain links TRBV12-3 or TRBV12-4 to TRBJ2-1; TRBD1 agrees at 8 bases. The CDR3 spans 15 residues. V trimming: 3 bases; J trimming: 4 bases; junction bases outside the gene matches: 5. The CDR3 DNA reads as TGTGCCAGCAGTTTTCGGGACAGGAGATACAATGAGCAGTTCTTC. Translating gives CASSFRDRRYNEQFF.

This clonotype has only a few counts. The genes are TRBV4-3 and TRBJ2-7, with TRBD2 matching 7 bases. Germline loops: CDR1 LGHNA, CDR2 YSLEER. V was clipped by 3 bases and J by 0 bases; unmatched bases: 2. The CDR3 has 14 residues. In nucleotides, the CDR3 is TGCGCCAGCAGCCAGGGAGGGCTCTCCTACGAGCAGTACTTC. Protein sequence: CASSQGGLSYEQYF.